One sample yielded the 25 T cell receptor beta chains listed below, sequenced in a study of cytomegalovirus exposure and HLA in healthy donors. PCR primers comprised 60 Vbeta and 13 Jbeta primers. Sequencing was performed with immunoSEQ multiplex PCR; in TCRdb, only in-frame clones are kept and a portion is missing. Its listing shows 65,000 to 90,000 clones. Sequencing was performed on PBMCs. The receptors shown here come from a female donor in good health and CMV-seropositive.

This chain connects TRBV18 to TRBJ2-3; 9 bases are shared with TRBD2. The germline V gene encodes CDR1 KGHSH and CDR2 LQKENI. The CDR3 has 15 residues. The V gene end was trimmed by 3 bases and the J gene end by 0 bases; junction bases not matched to a gene: 1. CDR3 sequence (DNA): TGTGCCAGCTCACCCGGGACTAGCAGCACAGATACGCAGTATTTT. This codes for CASSPGTSSTDTQYF.

This chain connects TRBV12-5 to TRBJ2-2; D gene ambiguous. The CDR3 consists of 12 residues. The germline CDR1 and CDR2 sequences are LGHNT and FRNRAP. V was pared by 2 bases and J by 6 bases, with 4 bases between. For the CDR3, the DNA is TGTGCTAGTGGTTTGATATCCGGGGAGCTGTTTTTT. Translation: CASGLISGELFF.

The chain joins TRBV11-3 to TRBJ2-3, with TRBD2 identical over 16 bases. V gave up 5 bases and J gave up 2 bases; unmatched junction bases: 13. CDR1 and CDR2 from the germline V gene are SGHNT and YENEEA. The CDR3 is 20 residues long. CDR3 sequence reads: CASSNPGLAGGPLVTDTQYF. DNA of the CDR3: TGTGCCAGCAGCAACCCGGGACTAGCGGGGGGGCCTTTGGTCACAGATACGCAGTATTTT.

This rearrangement joins TRBV7-2 to TRBJ2-6; the D gene is possibly TRBD2 (5 bases). Germline loops: CDR1 SGHTA, CDR2 FQGNSA. CDR3 length: 14 amino acids. Trimming left V 6 bases short and J 1 base short, with 7 bases between. The CDR3 bases are TGTGCCAGCAGGACGGGGTCTGGGGCCAACGTCCTGACTTTC. Residues: CASRTGSGANVLTF.

The gene calls are TRBV18 and TRBJ2-3; 10 bases agree with TRBD2. The CDR3 loop spans 15 amino acids. V dropped 4 bases and J dropped 4; count of bases not matched to a gene: 5. In germline, CDR1 is KGHSH, CDR2 LQKENI. CDR3: CASSRLAGASDTQYF. In DNA, the CDR3 is TGTGCCAGCTCACGTCTAGCGGGAGCATCAGATACGCAGTATTTT.

For this clone: At one end the junction does not follow the germline gene, possibly because of a read error. The rearrangement links TRBV7-7 to TRBJ2-5, with D possibly matching TRBD2 (6 bases). Per germline, CDR1 SSHAT and CDR2 FNYEAQ (reference sequence). The CDR3 contains 14 residues. The chain's CDR3 is CASSLFAGQETQYF. The CDR3 DNA reads TGTGCTAGCAGCTTATTCGCGGGGCAAGAGACCCAGTACTTC. The complete variable domain, with remaining parts taken from reference TRBV7-7 and TRBJ2-5, reads GAGVSQSPRYKVTKRGQDVTLRCDPISSHATLYWYQQALGQGPEFLTYFNYEAQPDKSGLPSDRFSAERPEGSISTLTIQRTEQRDSAMYRCASSLFAGQETQYFGPGTRLLVL.

The rearrangement links TRBV29-1 to TRBJ1-2, with D unresolved. The CDR3 is 10 residues long. V was trimmed by 6 bases and J by 7 bases, leaving 9 bases between them. Germline lookup yields CDR1 SQVTM and CDR2 ANQGSEA. CDR3 DNA: TGCAGCGTCCTGACTGGTGGCTACACCTTC. Its protein product is CSVLTGGYTF.

The rearrangement joins TRBV27 to TRBJ2-7, with 10 positions matching TRBD2. V gave up 8 bases and J gave up 7 bases; unmatched junction bases: 17. CDR1 and CDR2 from the germline V gene are MNHEY and SMNVEV (reference sequence). This CDR3 is 16 amino acids long. In DNA form, the CDR3 reads TGTGCCAGCCCCACGGGGGCTAGCGGGAGAGGTGGGGAGCAGTACTTC. Amino acid sequence: CASPTGASGRGGEQYF.

This rearrangement joins TRBV5-6 to TRBJ1-2; no reliable D call. Germline-derived CDR1 and CDR2 are SGHDT and YYEEEE. The CDR3 loop spans 15 amino acids. V was pared by 5 bases and J by 6 bases, with 20 bases between. The CDR3: CASSYPTKRGNGYTF. CDR3 sequence (DNA): TGTGCCAGCAGTTACCCGACCAAGCGGGGAAATGGCTACACCTTC.

The V gene is TRBV5-1, the J gene TRBJ2-1, with 10 bases lining up with TRBD2. Germline V gives CDR1 SGHRS, CDR2 YFSETQ. With V trimmed by 1 base and J by 7 bases, 11 bases remained unmatched. The length of the CDR3 is 17 residues. CDR3 DNA sequence: TGCGCCAGCAGCTTGTCTGGTCCTAGCGGGAGCGGGAATGAGCAGTTCTTC. The encoded protein is CASSLSGPSGSGNEQFF.

The V call is TRBV5-4, the J call TRBJ2-5; D is unresolved. This CDR3 comprises 12 residues. CDR1 is SGHNT, CDR2 YYREEE, per germline (reference sequence). V was trimmed by 5 bases and J by 2 bases, leaving 7 bases between them. The CDR3 loop is CASSNSQETQYF. CDR3 DNA: TGTGCCAGCAGTAATAGTCAAGAGACCCAGTACTTC.

The rearrangement joins TRBV19 to TRBJ2-2; possibly TRBD2 for D (6 bases). Germline loops: CDR1 LNHDA, CDR2 SQIVND (reference sequence). CDR3 length: 14 amino acids. Between the trimmed V and J ends, which lost 5 bases and 3 bases, there was a span of 10 bases. Here the CDR3 DNA reads TGTGCCAGTAGTTTGGGGGGATACACCGGGGAGCTGTTTTTT. This sequence encodes CASSLGGYTGELFF.

This rearrangement joins TRBV7-9 to TRBJ2-3; the match to TRBD1 covers 8 bases. The length of the CDR3 is 15 residues. Germline V lookup: CDR1 SEHNR, CDR2 FQNEAQ (reference sequence). The junction had 5 bases not matched to a gene; V was cut back by 6 bases and J by 0 bases. Here the CDR3 reads CASSLQGASTDTQYF. The CDR3 nucleotides are TGTGCCAGCAGTTTGCAGGGGGCTAGCACAGATACGCAGTATTTT.

The CDR3 here is CASSEDRVNTEAFF. CDR3 nucleotide sequence: TGTGCCAGCAGTGAGGACAGGGTGAACACTGAAGCTTTCTTT. The chain recombines TRBV6-5 with TRBJ1-1, with TRBD1 matching 8 bases. Trimming at V came to 5 bases and at J to 0 bases, leaving 2 bases not matched to a gene. There are 14 residues in the CDR3. The germline gives CDR1 MNHEY, CDR2 SVGAGI.

The chain is built from TRBV9 and TRBJ2-3; 9 nucleotides match TRBD2. With V trimmed by 3 bases and J by 6 bases, 8 bases remained unmatched. Germline-derived CDR1 and CDR2 are SGDLS and YYNGEE. The CDR3 is 15 residues long. Here the CDR3 reads CASSANAGGPDTQYF. CDR3 coding DNA: TGTGCCAGCAGCGCGAATGCGGGGGGGCCTGATACGCAGTATTTT.

This chain joins TRBV29-1 and TRBJ2-7; a possible D gene is TRBD2 (5 bases). The CDR3 spans 11 residues. The germline V gene encodes CDR1 SQVTM and CDR2 ANQGSEA. Trimming took 6 bases from V and 2 from J, leaving 8 bases between them. CDR3 bases: TGCAGCGTAGGACTGCCCTACGAGCAGTACTTC. The encoded protein is CSVGLPYEQYF.

The chain couples TRBV7-9 to TRBJ1-2; maybe TRBD1 (6 bases). This CDR3 has 14 residues. V lost 1 base and J lost 8, with 14 bases in between. Looked up from germline, CDR1 is SEHNR and CDR2 is FQNEAQ (reference sequence). The CDR3 nucleotides read TGTGCCAGCAGCTTAGATCTACAGGGTGGAGGCTACACCTTC. Translated: CASSLDLQGGGYTF.

V usage is TRBV9 and J usage is TRBJ2-7; TRBD2 is a possible D gene (5 bases). The CDR3 covers 14 residues. From germline, CDR1 is SGDLS and CDR2 YYNGEE. V lost 4 bases to trimming and J lost 2 bases, with 13 bases between them. This chain's CDR3 is CASSPRTGTYEQYF. The DNA of the CDR3 is TGTGCCAGCAGCCCCCGGACGGGGACCTACGAGCAGTACTTC.

The chain links TRBV27 to TRBJ2-7, with a weak D call TRBD1 (6 bases). Trimming removed 0 bases at V and 3 bases at J, with 6 bases between. This CDR3 spans 13 amino acids. Germline V gene lookup returns CDR1 MNHEY and CDR2 SMNVEV (reference sequence). CDR3: CASSLSGGYEQYF. The CDR3 DNA sequence: TGTGCCAGCAGTTTATCAGGGGGCTACGAGCAGTACTTC.

This sequence joins TRBV2 and TRBJ2-2; TRBD2 matches 13 bases. V trimming: 8 bases; J trimming: 5 bases; junction bases outside the gene matches: 2. Germline lookup yields CDR1 SNHLY and CDR2 FYNNEI. CDR3 length: 14 residues. The CDR3 region is CASLGLAGTGELFF. The DNA for the CDR3 is TGTGCCAGCTTGGGACTAGCGGGAACCGGGGAGCTGTTTTTT.

V usage is TRBV18 and J usage is TRBJ2-5; 12 bases map to TRBD2. Germline-derived CDR1 and CDR2 are KGHSH and LQKENI. Germline trimming cut 5 bases from V and 1 base from J; bases unmatched to any gene: 5. This CDR3 region has 16 residues. In nucleotides, the CDR3 is TGTGCCAGCTCAGTCTCACTAGCGGGAGGCCAAGAGACCCAGTACTTC. It encodes CASSVSLAGGQETQYF.

The rearrangement links TRBV7-6 to TRBJ2-7; maybe TRBD1 (6 bases). Germline assignment: CDR1 SGHVS and CDR2 FNYEAQ. Between the trimmed V and J ends, which lost 5 bases and 3 bases, there was a span of 23 bases. The CDR3 sequence is 17 residues long. DNA of the CDR3: TGTGCCAGCAGCCCGTATGTGGGGGCCAAATTACACTACGAGCAGTACTTC. It is translated as CASSPYVGAKLHYEQYF.

The chain has TRBV6-5 and TRBJ1-6, with D possibly matching TRBD1 (5 bases). Germline values: CDR1 MNHEY, CDR2 SVGAGI. V was shortened by 4 bases and J by 6 bases, with 13 bases between the two germline ends. CDR3 size: 15 residues. CDR3 coding DNA: TGTGCCAGCAGTTCAGGGAGGATGGGTAATTCACCCCTCCACTTT. This gives the protein CASSSGRMGNSPLHF.

The chain uses TRBV7-9 and TRBJ1-5, with D perhaps TRBD1 (6 bases). This CDR3 spans 13 amino acids. CDR1 is SEHNR and CDR2 is FQNEAQ in the germline V gene (reference sequence). V lost 3 bases and J 4 bases, leaving 7 bases between the germline ends. CDR3 protein: CASSFQGNQPQHF. Written as DNA, the CDR3 is TGTGCCAGCAGCTTTCAGGGGAATCAGCCCCAGCATTTT.

In nucleotides, the CDR3 is TGTGCCAGCAGCCCACGGGGCGGGGGGGGCTCAGATACGCAGTATTTT. Its translation is CASSPRGGGGSDTQYF. The chain recombines TRBV7-9 with TRBJ2-3; 9 bases are shared with TRBD2. The J segment lost 4 bases and the V segment lost 5 bases, leaving 10 bases of the junction unmatched. The CDR3 totals 16 residues. The V gene's germline CDR1 is SEHNR and CDR2 FQNEAQ (reference sequence).